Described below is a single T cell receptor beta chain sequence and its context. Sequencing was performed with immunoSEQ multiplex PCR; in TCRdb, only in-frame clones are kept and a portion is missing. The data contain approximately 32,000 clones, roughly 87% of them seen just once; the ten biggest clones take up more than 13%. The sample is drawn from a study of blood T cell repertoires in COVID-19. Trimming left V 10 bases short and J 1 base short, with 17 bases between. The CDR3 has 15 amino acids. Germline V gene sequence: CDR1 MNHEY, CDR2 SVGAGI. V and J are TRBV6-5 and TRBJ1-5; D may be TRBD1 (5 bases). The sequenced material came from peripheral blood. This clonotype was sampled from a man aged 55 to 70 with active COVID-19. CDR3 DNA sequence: TGTGCCACCCGCCCCAGGGTGGAGAGCAATCAGCCCCAGCATTTT. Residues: CATRPRVESNQPQHF.